This T cell receptor (beta chain) was profiled in a study of blood T cell repertoires in COVID-19. Whole-study context: Researchers got acute and convalescent COVID-19 samples from the United States, Italy and Spain. T cells, B-cell-depleted T cells, or PBMCs provided the cDNA or gDNA that served as material.

Those who participated ranged in age from roughly 18 to 90 years and resided in about two dozen US areas. Germline V CDR1 and CDR2: LNHDA, SQIVND (reference sequence). The CDR3 is 15 residues long. The V and J ends lost 5 bases and 3 bases respectively, with 14 bases between them. The repertoire was sequenced with immunoSEQ multiplex PCR; TCRdb's copy has only in-frame clones and lacks some. The sample carries 150,000 to 250,000 clones, around 87% recorded once. The chain has TRBV19 and TRBJ1-5; D might be TRBD1 (5 bases). This clonotype originated in a woman aged 25 to 39 who had recovered from COVID-19. The sequenced sample consisted of PBMCs or T cells enriched from blood (not recorded which). The CDR3 bases are TGTGCCAGTAGTGGGCGACAGTCTAACAATCAGCCCCAGCATTTT. Its translation is CASSGRQSNNQPQHF.